Below are 17 T cell receptor beta chains sequenced from a single sample in a study of T cell clonality in common variable immunodeficiency. Data came from immunoSEQ multiplex PCR; TCRdb stores just in-frame clones and leaves some out. The sample lists 42,000 or so clones, none appearing once, the ten largest making up around 2.1%. The sequenced sample consisted of peripheral blood mononuclear cells. The receptors shown here come from a person between 18 and 69 years old in good health.

This clone was recorded many times. Read data end 3 residues before the CDR3 end; the end is taken from the germline J gene. This chain joins TRBV18 and TRBJ2-7, with 9 bases aligning to TRBD2. The germline V gene has CDR1 KGHSH and CDR2 LQKENI. The CDR3 is 16 amino acids. V was clipped by 1 base and J by 6 bases; unmatched bases: 10. The CDR3 bases that were read are TGTGCCAGCTCACCACTCCCTAGCGGGATTTCGGCCGAG. Protein: CASSPLPSGISAE. The full CDR3 is CASSPLPSGISAEQYF.

This clone was seen repeatedly, ten times or more. The sequence runs out 3 residues before the end of the CDR3; the remainder is reconstructed from the germline J gene. The gene calls are TRBV6-2 or TRBV6-3 and TRBJ2-1; TRBD2 matches 7 bases. The ends lost 6 bases at V and 2 bases at J; junction bases unmatched: 7. In germline, CDR1 is MNHEY, CDR2 SVGEGT. The CDR3 is made up of 15 amino acids. The CDR3 sequence is CASSHTSDAYNEQFF. The CDR3 DNA, read in part, is TGTGCCAGCAGCCATACTAGCGACGCCTACAATGAG.

This clone was seen repeatedly, ten times or more. The read finishes 3 residues shy of the CDR3 end, and the germline J gene is used to complete it. The rearrangement uses TRBV19 and TRBJ2-3; 9 nucleotides line up with TRBD2. Germline V gene sequence: CDR1 LNHDA, CDR2 SQIVND (reference sequence). V dropped 3 bases and J dropped 0; count of bases not matched to a gene: 7. This CDR3 region has 17 residues. The DNA read from the CDR3 is TGTGCCAGTAGTATCCGGGGCGGGGGGGAAAGCACAGATACG. This codes for CASSIRGGGESTDT. The CDR3 as a whole reads CASSIRGGGESTDTQYF.

In this sample, this clone turned up many times. Read coverage stops 3 residues before the CDR3 terminus; the germline J gene supplies the remainder. The chain couples TRBV13 to TRBJ1-1; 7 bases line up with TRBD1. CDR1 and CDR2 from the germline V gene are PRHDT and FYEKMQ (reference sequence). The CDR3 has 13 residues. CDR3 sequence reads: CASSLGRGREAFF. The part of the CDR3 DNA that was read is TGTGCCAGCAGCTTAGGTAGGGGGCGCGAA.

This clone was recorded at least ten times. Sequencing ends 3 residues short of the CDR3 end; the germline J gene provides the rest. The chain employs TRBV5-4 and TRBJ2-2; TRBD2 might be the D (5 bases). Germline loops: CDR1 SGHNT, CDR2 YYREEE (reference sequence). The CDR3 is made up of 16 amino acids. V dropped 0 bases and J dropped 0 bases, with 9 bases sitting between them. The CDR3 DNA, read in part, is TGTGCCAGCAGCTTGGACGTACTAGCGAACACCGGGGAG. This sequence encodes CASSLDVLANTGE. The whole CDR3 is CASSLDVLANTGELFF.

This clone was detected ten times or more. Coverage ceases 3 residues before the CDR3 finishes, and the germline J gene fills in the end. The chain combines TRBV5-1 with TRBJ1-1; possible D gene TRBD1, 5 bases. Germline V gives CDR1 SGHRS, CDR2 YFSETQ. The CDR3 extends over 14 amino acids. V lost 1 base and J lost 1, with 8 bases in between. The CDR3 here is CASSLQTENTEAFF. CDR3 bases read: TGCGCCAGCAGCTTGCAGACAGAGAACACTGAA.

This clone has a count of ten or more. The CDR3 region is CASSYSGAPGSPLHF. CDR3 DNA (partial): TGTGCCAGCAGTTACTCGGGGGCCCCGGGGTCACCC. The chain couples TRBV6-2 or TRBV6-3 to TRBJ1-6; D possibly corresponds to TRBD1 (6 bases). The CDR3 end lies 3 residues beyond the end of the read and is filled in from the germline J gene. Germline CDR1 MNHEY, CDR2 SVGEGT. The CDR3 sequence is 15 residues long. V lost 0 bases to trimming and J lost 10 bases, with 13 bases between them.

This clone has ten or more counts. The read is 3 residues too short to cover the CDR3 end, so that end is filled in from the germline J gene. The J gene is TRBJ2-3, the V gene TRBV20-1; TRBD2 might be the D (7 bases). The length of the CDR3 is 13 residues. The germline V gene has CDR1 DFQATT and CDR2 SNEGSKA (reference sequence). Trimming took off 6 bases at V and 5 bases at J, with 15 bases between the two ends. CDR3 DNA (partial): TGCAGTGCCATGAGGGGGGGAGGAGATACG. It encodes CSAMRGGGDT. The full CDR3 is CSAMRGGGDTQYF.

In this sample, this clone turned up many times. The CDR3 is cut off 3 residues early in the read; its end comes from the germline J gene. The chain employs TRBV10-1 and TRBJ2-1; TRBD2 is a possible D gene (6 bases). The CDR3 totals 13 residues. V was shortened by 2 bases and J by 8 bases, with 10 bases between the two germline ends. The germline gives CDR1 WNHNN, CDR2 SYGVQD (reference sequence). CDR3 sequence reads: CASSEKASDEQFF. The DNA read from the CDR3 is TGCGCCAGCAGTGAGAAAGCTAGCGATGAG.

This clone was counted at least ten times. The CDR3 is cut off 3 residues early in the read; its end comes from the germline J gene. The V call is TRBV13, the J call TRBJ1-1; TRBD1 might be the D (6 bases). V shed 0 bases and J shed 5 bases, with 13 bases lying between them. This CDR3 has 15 amino acids. Germline CDR1 is PRHDT and CDR2 is FYEKMQ (reference sequence). CDR3 loop: CASSLGQGSGTEAFF. CDR3 DNA (partial): TGTGCCAGCAGCTTAGGACAGGGTTCGGGAACTGAA.

This clone was counted many times. The read ends 3 residues before the CDR3 terminus; that terminus is restored from the germline J gene. This rearrangement joins TRBV19 to TRBJ1-5, with 7 nucleotides matching TRBD1. Germline-derived CDR1 and CDR2 are LNHDA and SQIVND (reference sequence). The CDR3 contains 14 residues. V lost 7 bases to trimming and J lost 4 bases; unmatched junction nucleotides: 7. CDR3 bases read: TGTGCCAGTAAGTGGGACAGCCTTAATCAGCCC. This sequence encodes CASKWDSLNQP. The entire CDR3 protein reads CASKWDSLNQPQHF.

This clone was detected ten times or more. The CDR3 end lies 3 residues beyond the end of the read and is filled in from the germline J gene. This chain links TRBV18 with TRBJ2-5; TRBD2 matches 8 bases. Germline lookup yields CDR1 KGHSH and CDR2 LQKENI. Unmatched junction bases numbered 11, after V lost 4 bases and J lost 4 bases. There are 16 residues in the CDR3. The CDR3 DNA, read in part, is TGTGCCAGCTCACTAACAGCGGGACTAGTTTTAGAGACC. Translating it yields CASSLTAGLVLET. The full CDR3 protein reads CASSLTAGLVLETQYF.

This clone appeared many times. The read finishes 3 residues shy of the CDR3 end, and the germline J gene is used to complete it. The chain recombines TRBV19 with TRBJ2-2; D is ambiguous. The V end lost 10 bases, the J end lost 6 bases, and 9 bases lay between the germline ends. The CDR3 extends over 11 amino acids. Germline CDR1 LNHDA, CDR2 SQIVND (reference sequence). The sequenced part of the CDR3 DNA is TGTGCCACCTTTCACTCCGGGGAG. It codes for CATFHSGE. The whole CDR3 sequence reads CATFHSGELFF.

This clone was counted ten times or more. The read stops 3 residues short of the end of the CDR3; the missing end is completed from the germline J gene. The J gene is TRBJ2-3, the V gene TRBV2; no firm D call. Germline CDR1 SNHLY, CDR2 FYNNEI. Trimming removed 6 bases at V and 2 bases at J, with 9 bases between. The CDR3 is 13 residues long. CDR3 sequence: CASRWATTDTQYF. Incomplete CDR3 DNA: TGTGCCAGCAGGTGGGCTACCACAGATACG.

This clone was seen ten or more times. The CDR3 sequence: CASSPTGNYGYTF. The CDR3 bases that were read are TGTGCCAGCAGCCCAACAGGGAATTATGGC. The J gene is TRBJ1-2, the V gene TRBV7-9, with D perhaps matching TRBD1 (6 bases). The read terminates 3 residues ahead of where the CDR3 ends, so the germline J gene completes it. There are 13 residues in the CDR3. The germline gives CDR1 SEHNR, CDR2 FQNEAQ (reference sequence). The ends were cut back, 5 bases at V and 5 bases at J, with 12 bases in the middle.

This clone came up a few times. Coverage ceases 3 residues before the CDR3 finishes, and the germline J gene fills in the end. This chain joins TRBV11-3 and TRBJ2-1; D is possibly TRBD1 (6 bases). The CDR3 has 14 residues. The germline V gene encodes CDR1 SGHNT and CDR2 YENEEA. Between the trimmed V and J ends, which lost 2 bases and 7 bases, there was a span of 12 bases. CDR3 bases read: TGTGCCAGCAGCTTAAGCAGGGGAGAAAATGAG. Translating gives CASSLSRGENE. The CDR3 reads in full as CASSLSRGENEQFF.

This clone was seen ten or more times. The read gets to within 3 residues of the CDR3 end, and the germline J gene fills in the rest. The rearrangement uses TRBV7-9 and TRBJ1-2; the match to TRBD1 covers 8 bases. The CDR3 spans 15 residues. V was pared by 4 bases and J by 4 bases, with 8 bases of the junction left unmatched. Germline loops: CDR1 SEHNR, CDR2 FQNEAQ (reference sequence). The covered CDR3 bases are TGTGCCAGCAGCTCTACAGGGGGAATGGGCTATGGC. Protein sequence: CASSSTGGMGYG. The full-length CDR3 reads as CASSSTGGMGYGYTF. Full variable domain (remainder filled in from reference TRBV7-9 and TRBJ1-2): DTGVSQNPRHKITKRGQNVTFRCDPISEHNRLYWYRQTLGQGPEFLTYFQNEAQLEKSRLLSDRFSAERPKGSFSTLEIQRTEQGDSAMYLCASSSTGGMGYGYTFGSGTRLTVV.